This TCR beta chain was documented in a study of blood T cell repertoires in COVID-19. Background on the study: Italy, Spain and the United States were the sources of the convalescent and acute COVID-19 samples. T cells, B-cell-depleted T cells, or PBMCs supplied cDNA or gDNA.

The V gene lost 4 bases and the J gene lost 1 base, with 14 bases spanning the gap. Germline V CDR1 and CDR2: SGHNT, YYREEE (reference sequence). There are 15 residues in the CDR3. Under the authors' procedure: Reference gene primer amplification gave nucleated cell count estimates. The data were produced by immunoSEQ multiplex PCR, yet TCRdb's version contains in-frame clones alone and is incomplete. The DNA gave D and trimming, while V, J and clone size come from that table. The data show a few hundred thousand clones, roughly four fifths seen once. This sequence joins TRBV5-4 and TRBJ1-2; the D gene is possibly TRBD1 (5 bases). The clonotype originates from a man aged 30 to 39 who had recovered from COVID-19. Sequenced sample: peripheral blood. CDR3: CASSPPNRGNYGYTF. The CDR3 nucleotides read TGTGCCAGCAGCCCACCGAATAGGGGTAACTATGGCTACACCTTC.